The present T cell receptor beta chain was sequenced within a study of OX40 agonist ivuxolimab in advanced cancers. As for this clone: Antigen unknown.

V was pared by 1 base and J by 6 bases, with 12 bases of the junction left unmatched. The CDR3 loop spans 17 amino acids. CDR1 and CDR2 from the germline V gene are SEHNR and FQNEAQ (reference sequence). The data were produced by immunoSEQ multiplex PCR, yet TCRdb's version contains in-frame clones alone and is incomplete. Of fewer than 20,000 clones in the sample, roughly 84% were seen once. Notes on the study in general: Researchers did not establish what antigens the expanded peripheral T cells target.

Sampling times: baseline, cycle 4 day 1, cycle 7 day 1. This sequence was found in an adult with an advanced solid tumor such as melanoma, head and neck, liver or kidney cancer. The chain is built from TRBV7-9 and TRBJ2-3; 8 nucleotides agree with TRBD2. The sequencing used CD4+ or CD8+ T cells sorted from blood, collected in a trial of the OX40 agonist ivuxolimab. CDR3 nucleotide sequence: TGTGCCAGCAGCTTAGGGGCCGGGACTAGGGGTGCGGATACGCAGTATTTT. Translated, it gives CASSLGAGTRGADTQYF.